A selection of T cell receptor beta chains follows, all from one sample in a study of long-term antiretroviral therapy in people with HIV. Measured with immunoSEQ multiplex PCR; TCRdb has only the in-frame clones, and not every one. The sample contains 35,000 to 45,000 clones, around 83% of which appear only once. The starting material was unsorted PBMCs, obtained 1 year after starting antiretroviral therapy. The source of these receptors is a man between 18 and 35 years old with HIV. Each CDR3 is given with its conserved first and last residue. D genes are given only for firm matches.

D gene	V gene	J gene	CDR3 DNA	CDR3 protein
TRBD1	TRBV28	TRBJ1-5	TGTGCCAGCAGTTGGGGACAGGGGTTGAATCAGCCCCAGCATTTT	CASSWGQGLNQPQHF
NA	TRBV27	TRBJ1-2	TGTGCCAGCCTTTCACTGGGGAGCAGGGATGGCTACACCTTC	CASLSLGSRDGYTF
TRBD1	TRBV27	TRBJ1-5	TGTGCCAGCAGTCCAGCGACAGGGCTGGGCAATCAGCCCCAGCATTTT	CASSPATGLGNQPQHF
NA	TRBV2	TRBJ1-4	TGTGCCAGCAGCGCCACAGGGCCAATTAATGAAAAACTGTTTTTT	CASSATGPINEKLFF
NA	TRBV5-1	TRBJ1-1	TGCGCCAGCAGCTACAGGGAAATGAACACTGAAGCTTTCTTT	CASSYREMNTEAFF
TRBD2	TRBV5-1	TRBJ2-1	TGCGCCAGCAGCTTGGTTGGGACTAGCGGGAGCAATGAGCAGTTCTTC	CASSLVGTSGSNEQFF
NA	TRBV6-5	TRBJ2-2	TGTGCCAGCAGTTACGGGACTGTCGGGGAGCTGTTTTTT	CASSYGTVGELFF
TRBD1	TRBV6-5	TRBJ1-1	TGTGCCAGCAGTCACTCCACAGGGGGCATGAACACTGAAGCTTTCTTT	CASSHSTGGMNTEAFF
NA	TRBV7-9	TRBJ1-1	TGTGCCAGCAGCTTAAGGGGGGGCACTGAAGCTTTCTTT	CASSLRGGTEAFF
TRBD2	TRBV9	TRBJ2-1	TGTGCCAGCAGTGACGACTGGACTAGCGGGGGGGGTGATGAGCAGTTCTTC	CASSDDWTSGGGDEQFF
NA	TRBV6-6	TRBJ1-1	TGTGCCAGCAGTTACTCCCCCAGGGGCTTGAACACTGAAGCTTTCTTT	CASSYSPRGLNTEAFF
NA	TRBV15	TRBJ2-7	TGTGCCACCAGCAGAGCGAGAACTGGAGAGACCGAGCAGTACTTC	CATSRARTGETEQYF
NA	TRBV5-5	TRBJ2-7	TGTGCCAGCAGCTTGGCCTCGGGGGGCAACTCCTACGAGCAGTACTTC	CASSLASGGNSYEQYF
NA	TRBV4-1	TRBJ2-5	TGCGCCAGCAGCCAAGAAACGGGATTGGAGACCCAGTACTTC	CASSQETGLETQYF
TRBD1	TRBV5-1	TRBJ1-1	TGCGCCAGCAGCTCGGGACAGAAACCTGAAGCTTTCTTT	CASSSGQKPEAFF